This is a list of T cell receptor beta chains from one sample in a study of T cell responses to AZD1222 COVID-19 vaccine. Method: immunoSEQ multiplex PCR; TCRdb's copy keeps in-frame clones and lacks some. The sample lists roughly 150,000 clones, 70% to 90% occurring once. Sequencing was performed on peripheral blood, taken on day 0 of AZD1222 vaccination. The receptors here all came from an adult in good health. Each CDR3 is given with its conserved first and last residue. A D gene is named only where the DNA matches it firmly. Some rows mark clone size as missing; the rest say once, few, many or name a class of expanded clone.

TRBV18,NA,TRBJ1-5,NA,TGTGCCAGCTCACCCAACAGGGGCAATCAGCCCCAGCATTTT,CASSPNRGNQPQHF
TRBV13,TRBD2,TRBJ2-5,once,TGTGCCAGCAGCCCTAAACTAGCGGGGAGGAGTGGAGAGACCCAGTACTTC,CASSPKLAGRSGETQYF
TRBV3-1/TRBV3-2,NA,TRBJ1-3,NA,TGTGCCAGCAGCCAAGACCGTCGCTACGGAAACACCATATATTTT,CASSQDRRYGNTIYF
TRBV5-6,TRBD1,TRBJ2-2,NA,TGTGCCAGCAGCTTTAGAAGGACAGGGGGCACCGGGGAGCTGTTTTTT,CASSFRRTGGTGELFF
TRBV7-8,TRBD2,TRBJ2-7,few,TGTGCCAGCAGCTTAGCAATGACTAGCGGGGCCTCCTACGAGCAGTACTTC,CASSLAMTSGASYEQYF
TRBV18,TRBD1,TRBJ1-2,NA,TGTGCCAGCTCACAGGGGGCGTACGGCTACACCTTC,CASSQGAYGYTF
TRBV14,NA,TRBJ2-1,few,TGTGCCAGCAGCCAAGATTCGGGGGCGCTTACAAATGAGCAGTTCTTC,CASSQDSGALTNEQFF
TRBV28,NA,TRBJ2-5,NA,TGTGCCAGCAGTTTCCGGGCAGCCGGAAAAGAGACCCAGTACTTC,CASSFRAAGKETQYF
TRBV20-1,NA,TRBJ1-1,NA,TGCAGTGCTAGAAAGTGGGAGGCTTTCTTT,CSARKWEAFF
TRBV7-3,NA,TRBJ2-1,NA,TGTGCCAGCAGCTCCCTCCCTCTACAGGGTGAGATTGTTAGCGATGAGCAGTTCTTC,CASSSLPLQGEIVSDEQFF
TRBV5-5,NA,TRBJ2-2,few,TGTGCCAGCTCAAACCGAGACGGATTGAACACCGGGGAGCTGTTTTTT,CASSNRDGLNTGELFF
TRBV6-2/TRBV6-3,NA,TRBJ2-2,NA,TGTGCCAGCAGTTACCCTACCGGGGGACCTGGGGAGCTGTTTTTT,CASSYPTGGPGELFF
TRBV5-1,TRBD1,TRBJ1-4,NA,TGCGCCAGCAGCTTCCGGGGACAGGGCGGCGAAAAACTGTTTTTT,CASSFRGQGGEKLFF
TRBV10-3,NA,TRBJ1-2,NA,TGTGCCATCAGTGAGGCCTGGGAGAACTATGGCTACACCTTC,CAISEAWENYGYTF
TRBV7-9,NA,TRBJ2-7,NA,TGTGCCAGCACATCCAGGGGGGTAGATTACGAGCAGTACTTC,CASTSRGVDYEQYF
TRBV30,TRBD2,TRBJ2-2,NA,TGTGCCTGGGGTCCGGGACTAGCGGCCCCCGGGGAGCTGTTTTTT,CAWGPGLAAPGELFF
TRBV10-3,NA,TRBJ2-3,NA,TGTGCCATCACCGAGGGGACCGCCAGCACAGATACGCAGTATTTT,CAITEGTASTDTQYF
TRBV19,TRBD1,TRBJ1-2,NA,TGTGCCAGTAGTTCACGGACAGGCTTGGGATATGGCTACACCTTC,CASSSRTGLGYGYTF
TRBV7-2,NA,TRBJ2-2,once,TGTGCCAGCAGCTTATGGGACCTTGGGCCCGGGGAGCTGTTTTTT,CASSLWDLGPGELFF
TRBV6-4,NA,TRBJ1-2,NA,TGTGCCAGCAGTGGCCCGGACGGGCATGGCTACACCTTC,CASSGPDGHGYTF
TRBV5-5,TRBD1,TRBJ1-3,NA,TGTGCCAGCAGCCGACAGGGGAACTCTGGAAACACCATATATTTT,CASSRQGNSGNTIYF
TRBV24-1,TRBD2,TRBJ2-1,NA,TGTGCCACCAGTGTCGCAATGGGACTAGCGGGACACAATGAGCAGTTCTTC,CATSVAMGLAGHNEQFF
TRBV29-1,TRBD1,TRBJ1-2,NA,TGCAGCGCACGGACAGGGGAGCACTATGGCTACACCTTC,CSARTGEHYGYTF
TRBV7-8,NA,TRBJ2-7,NA,TGTGCCAGCAGCCCCCGACGGGAAGTTTCCTACGAGCAGTACTTC,CASSPRREVSYEQYF
TRBV6-5,NA,TRBJ2-5,NA,TGTGCCAGCAGGTCGGACGTAGAAGAGACCCAGTACTTC,CASRSDVEETQYF
TRBV5-4,TRBD1,TRBJ2-1,NA,TGTGCCAGCAACCTACAGGGGATCGGCTACAATGAGCAGTTCTTC,CASNLQGIGYNEQFF
TRBV28,TRBD2,TRBJ2-7,NA,TGTGCCACCAGGAGCGGGAGGCGCGCCTACGAGCAGTACTTC,CATRSGRRAYEQYF
TRBV2,TRBD1,TRBJ2-7,NA,TGTGCCAGCAGTGATACAGGGGCCGACAGGGACGAGCAGTACTTC,CASSDTGADRDEQYF
TRBV14,NA,TRBJ2-5,NA,TGTGCCAGCAGCCAAGATCGTACCCTCGGGACCCAGTACTTC,CASSQDRTLGTQYF
TRBV27,NA,TRBJ1-2,NA,TGTGCCAGCAGTTCACCCGGGCCGACGGGCTATGGCTACACCTTC,CASSSPGPTGYGYTF
TRBV5-6,TRBD2,TRBJ2-3,NA,TGTGCCAGCAGCTTAGCGGGGGGGCCCGGAGATACGCAGTATTTT,CASSLAGGPGDTQYF
TRBV18,TRBD1,TRBJ1-1,NA,TGTGCCAGCTCATGGGACAGGAGCACTGAAGCTTTCTTT,CASSWDRSTEAFF
TRBV19,NA,TRBJ2-3,NA,TGTGCCACTTCGAGGGTGGAGGCTAGCACAGATACGCAGTATTTT,CATSRVEASTDTQYF
TRBV9,NA,TRBJ2-7,NA,TGTGCCAGCAGCGTTACGCCAGGGGACTACGAGCAGTACTTC,CASSVTPGDYEQYF